The clone carrying this T cell receptor (beta chain) showed up just a few times. Trimming cost V 4 bases and J 2 bases, with 14 bases left between them. This CDR3 is 15 amino acids long. CDR1 LNHDA and CDR2 SQIVND come from the germline V gene (reference sequence). This sample stems from a study of long-term antiretroviral therapy in people with HIV. The authors ran the immunoSEQ assay, v3.0, at survey level. This table comes from immunoSEQ multiplex PCR, and its TCRdb copy is limited to in-frame clones, with some not included. The table has 20,000 or so clones, roughly four fifths seen once. The chain recombines TRBV19 with TRBJ1-1, with TRBD1 as a possible D gene (6 bases). The receptor was derived from a man aged 25 to 40 with HIV. The specimen comprised unsorted PBMCs, sampled 4.4 years after starting antiretroviral therapy. CDR3 amino acids: CASSTRQEINTEAFF. For the CDR3, the DNA is TGTGCCAGTAGTACCCGACAGGAGATCAACACTGAAGCTTTCTTT. The whole variable domain, filled in from reference TRBV19 and TRBJ1-1, reads DGGITQSPKYLFRKEGQNVTLSCEQNLNHDAMYWYRQDPGQGLRLIYYSQIVNDFQKGDIAEGYSVSREKKESFPLTVTSAQKNPTAFYLCASSTRQEINTEAFFGQGTRLTVV.